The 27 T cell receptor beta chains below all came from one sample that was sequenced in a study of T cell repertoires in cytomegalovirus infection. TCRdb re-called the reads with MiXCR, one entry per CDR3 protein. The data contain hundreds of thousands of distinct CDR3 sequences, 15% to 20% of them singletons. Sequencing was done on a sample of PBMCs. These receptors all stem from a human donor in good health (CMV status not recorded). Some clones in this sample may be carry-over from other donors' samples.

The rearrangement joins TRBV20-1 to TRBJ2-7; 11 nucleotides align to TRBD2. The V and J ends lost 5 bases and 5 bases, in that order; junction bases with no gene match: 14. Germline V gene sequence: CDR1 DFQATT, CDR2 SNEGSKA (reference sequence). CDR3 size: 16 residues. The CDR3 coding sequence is TGCAGTGCTGGGGGGGGCGGGACTAGCGGATTTGACGAGCAGTACTTC. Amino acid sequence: CSAGGGGTSGFDEQYF.

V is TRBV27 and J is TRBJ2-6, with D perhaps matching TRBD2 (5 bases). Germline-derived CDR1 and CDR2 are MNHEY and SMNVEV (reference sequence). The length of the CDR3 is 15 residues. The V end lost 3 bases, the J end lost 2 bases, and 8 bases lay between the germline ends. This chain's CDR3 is CASSFEGTGANVLTF. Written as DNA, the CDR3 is TGTGCCAGCAGTTTTGAGGGTACTGGGGCCAACGTCCTGACTTTC.

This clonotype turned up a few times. CDR3 sequence reads: CASSPVDSNQPQHF. For the CDR3, the DNA is TGTGCCAGCAGCCCCGTGGATAGCAATCAGCCCCAGCATTTT. The J gene is TRBJ1-5, the V gene TRBV7-9; the D is unclear. With 5 bases removed from V and 0 bases from J, the gap between germline ends came to 8 bases. The CDR3 runs 14 residues. Per the germline V gene, CDR1 is SEHNR and CDR2 is FQNEAQ (reference sequence).

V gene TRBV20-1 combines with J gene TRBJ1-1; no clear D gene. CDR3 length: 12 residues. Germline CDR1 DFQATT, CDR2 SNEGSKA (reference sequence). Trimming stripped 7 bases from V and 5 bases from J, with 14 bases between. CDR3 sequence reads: CSGKRGGTEAFF. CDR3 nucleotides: TGCAGTGGGAAACGAGGTGGGACTGAAGCTTTCTTT.

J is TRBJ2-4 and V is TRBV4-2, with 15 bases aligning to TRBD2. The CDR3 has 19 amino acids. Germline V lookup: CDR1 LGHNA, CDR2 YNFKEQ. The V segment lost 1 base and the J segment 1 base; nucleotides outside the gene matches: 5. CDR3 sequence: CASSQGGTSGRSAKNIQYF. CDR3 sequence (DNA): TGTGCCAGCAGCCAAGGTGGGACTAGCGGGAGGTCGGCCAAAAACATTCAGTACTTC.

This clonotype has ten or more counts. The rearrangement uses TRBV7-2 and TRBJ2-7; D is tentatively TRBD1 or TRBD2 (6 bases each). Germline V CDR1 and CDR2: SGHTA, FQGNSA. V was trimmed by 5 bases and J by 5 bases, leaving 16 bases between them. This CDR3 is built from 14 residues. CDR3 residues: CASSLRTASDEQYF. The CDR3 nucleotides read TGTGCCAGCAGCCTCCGGACAGCTAGCGACGAGCAGTACTTC.

CDR3 region: CASSEEGQGGETQYF. For the CDR3, the DNA is TGTGCCAGCAGTGAAGAAGGGCAGGGCGGGGAGACCCAGTACTTC. The chain joins TRBV2 to TRBJ2-5; D might be TRBD1 or TRBD2, each matching 5 bases. V lost 1 base and J lost 5, with 14 bases in between. The CDR3 runs to 15 residues. Looked up from germline, CDR1 is SNHLY and CDR2 is FYNNEI. Full variable domain (rest looked up from reference TRBV2 and TRBJ2-5): EPEVTQTPSHQVTQMGQEVILRCVPISNHLYFYWYRQILGQKVEFLVSFYNNEISEKSEIFDDQFSVERPDGSNFTLKIRSTKLEDSAMYFCASSEEGQGGETQYFGPGTRLLVL.

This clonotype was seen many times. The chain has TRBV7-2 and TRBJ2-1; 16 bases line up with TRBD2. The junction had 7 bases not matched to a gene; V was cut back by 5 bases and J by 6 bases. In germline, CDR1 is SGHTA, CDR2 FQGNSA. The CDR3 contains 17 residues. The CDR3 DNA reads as TGTGCCAGCAGCCCGCCGGGACTAGCGGGAGGGCCCAATGAGCAGTTCTTC. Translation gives CASSPPGLAGGPNEQFF. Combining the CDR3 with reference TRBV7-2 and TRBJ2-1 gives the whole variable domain GAGVSQSPSNKVTEKGKDVELRCDPISGHTALYWYRQSLGQGLEFLIYFQGNSAPDKSGLPSDRFSAERTGGSVSTLTIQRTQQEDSAVYLCASSPPGLAGGPNEQFFGPGTRLTVL.

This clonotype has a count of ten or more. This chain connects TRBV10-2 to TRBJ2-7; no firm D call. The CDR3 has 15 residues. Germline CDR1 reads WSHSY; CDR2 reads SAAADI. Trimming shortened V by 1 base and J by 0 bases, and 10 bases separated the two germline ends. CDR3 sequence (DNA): TGCGCCAGCAGTGAGTTGCGTTTGGACTCCTACGAGCAGTACTTC. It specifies CASSELRLDSYEQYF.

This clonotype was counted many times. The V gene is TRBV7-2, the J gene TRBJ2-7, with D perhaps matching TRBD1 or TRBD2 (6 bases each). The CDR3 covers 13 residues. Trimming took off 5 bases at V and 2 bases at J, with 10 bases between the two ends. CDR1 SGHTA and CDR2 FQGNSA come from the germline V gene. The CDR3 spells CASSQRGAYEQYF. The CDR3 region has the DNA TGTGCCAGCAGCCAGAGGGGGGCCTACGAGCAGTACTTC.

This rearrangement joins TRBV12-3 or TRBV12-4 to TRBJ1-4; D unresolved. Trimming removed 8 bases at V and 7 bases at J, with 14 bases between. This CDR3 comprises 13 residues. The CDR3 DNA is TGTGCCAGCGGGAGGGCGGTGGGTGAAAAACTGTTTTTT. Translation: CASGRAVGEKLFF.

CDR3 in DNA: TGTGCCAGCAGCTTAGGCGGGACCCTGAGGACAGATACGCAGTATTTT. It yields the protein CASSLGGTLRTDTQYF. J is TRBJ2-3 and V is TRBV11-2; a possible D gene is TRBD2 (6 bases). V lost 1 base and J lost 3, with 14 bases in between. Germline assignment: CDR1 SGHAT and CDR2 FQNNGV. The CDR3 length is 16 residues. Complete variable domain (other parts from reference TRBV11-2 and TRBJ2-3): EAGVAQSPRYKIIEKRQSVAFWCNPISGHATLYWYQQILGQGPKLLIQFQNNGVVDDSQLPKDRFSAERLKGVDSTLKIQPAKLEDSAVYLCASSLGGTLRTDTQYFGPGTRLTVL.

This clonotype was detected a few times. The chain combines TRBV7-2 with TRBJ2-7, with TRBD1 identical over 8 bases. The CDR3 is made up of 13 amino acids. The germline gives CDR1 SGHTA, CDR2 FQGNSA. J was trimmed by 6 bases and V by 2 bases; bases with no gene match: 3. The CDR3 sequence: CASSLIDRGEQYF. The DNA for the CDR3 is TGTGCCAGCAGCTTAATCGACAGGGGCGAGCAGTACTTC. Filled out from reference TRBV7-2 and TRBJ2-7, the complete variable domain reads GAGVSQSPSNKVTEKGKDVELRCDPISGHTALYWYRQSLGQGLEFLIYFQGNSAPDKSGLPSDRFSAERTGGSVSTLTIQRTQQEDSAVYLCASSLIDRGEQYFGPGTRLTVT.

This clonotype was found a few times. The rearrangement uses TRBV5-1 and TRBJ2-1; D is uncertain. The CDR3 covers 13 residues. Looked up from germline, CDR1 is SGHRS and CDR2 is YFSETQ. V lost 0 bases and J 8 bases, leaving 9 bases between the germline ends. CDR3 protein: CASSLDEAHEQFF. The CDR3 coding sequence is TGCGCCAGCAGCTTGGACGAAGCCCATGAGCAGTTCTTC.

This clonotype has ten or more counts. The chain's CDR3 is CASSLTSGASYNEQFF. CDR3 nucleotides: TGCGCCAGCAGCCTGACTAGCGGGGCATCCTACAATGAGCAGTTCTTC. This chain links TRBV4-1 with TRBJ2-1, with 11 bases aligning to TRBD2. Germline loops: CDR1 MGHRA, CDR2 YSYEKL. V lost 4 bases, J lost 1 base, and 3 bases stayed unmatched. This CDR3 is built from 16 residues.

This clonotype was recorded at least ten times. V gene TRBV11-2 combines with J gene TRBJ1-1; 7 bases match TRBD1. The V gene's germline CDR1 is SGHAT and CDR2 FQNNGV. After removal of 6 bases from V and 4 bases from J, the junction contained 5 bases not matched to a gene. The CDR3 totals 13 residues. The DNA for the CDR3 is TGTGCCAGCAGTCCGACAGGGACCACTGAAGCTTTCTTT. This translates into CASSPTGTTEAFF.

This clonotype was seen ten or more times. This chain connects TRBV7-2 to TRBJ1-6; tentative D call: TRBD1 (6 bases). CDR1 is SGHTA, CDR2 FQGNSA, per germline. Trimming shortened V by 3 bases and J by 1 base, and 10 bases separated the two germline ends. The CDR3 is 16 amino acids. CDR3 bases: TGTGCCAGCAGCTTCTTAGGGGGTTCCTATAATTCACCCCTCCACTTT. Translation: CASSFLGGSYNSPLHF.

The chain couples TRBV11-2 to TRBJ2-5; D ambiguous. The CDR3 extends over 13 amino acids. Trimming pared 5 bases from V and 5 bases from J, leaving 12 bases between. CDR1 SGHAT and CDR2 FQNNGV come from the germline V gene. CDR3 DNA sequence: TGTGCCAGCAGCAAAGAGCTACGGGAGACCCAGTACTTC. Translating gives CASSKELRETQYF.

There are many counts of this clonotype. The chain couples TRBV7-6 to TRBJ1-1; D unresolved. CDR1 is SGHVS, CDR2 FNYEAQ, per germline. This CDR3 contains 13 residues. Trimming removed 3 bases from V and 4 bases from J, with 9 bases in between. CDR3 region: CASSFQPSTEAFF. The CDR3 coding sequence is TGTGCCAGCAGCTTTCAGCCATCCACTGAAGCTTTCTTT.

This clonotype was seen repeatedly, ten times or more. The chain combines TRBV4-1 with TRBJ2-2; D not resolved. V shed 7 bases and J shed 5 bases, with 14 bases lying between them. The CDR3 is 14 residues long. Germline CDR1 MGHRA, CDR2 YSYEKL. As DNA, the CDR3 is TGCGCCAGCACCTCCAACGGGCTGACCGGGGAGCTGTTTTTT. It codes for CASTSNGLTGELFF.

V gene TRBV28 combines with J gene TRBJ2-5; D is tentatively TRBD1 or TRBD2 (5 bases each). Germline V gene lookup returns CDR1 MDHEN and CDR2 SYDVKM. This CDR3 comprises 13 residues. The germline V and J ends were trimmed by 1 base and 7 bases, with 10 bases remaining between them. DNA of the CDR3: TGTGCCAGCAGTTTATCGGGGACCCCGACCCAGTACTTC. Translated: CASSLSGTPTQYF.

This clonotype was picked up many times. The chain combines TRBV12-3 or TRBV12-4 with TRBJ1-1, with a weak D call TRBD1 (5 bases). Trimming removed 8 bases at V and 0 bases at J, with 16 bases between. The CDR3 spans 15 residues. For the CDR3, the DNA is TGTGCCAGCGTGGGGGGGGGAGCGATGAACACTGAAGCTTTCTTT. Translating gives CASVGGGAMNTEAFF.

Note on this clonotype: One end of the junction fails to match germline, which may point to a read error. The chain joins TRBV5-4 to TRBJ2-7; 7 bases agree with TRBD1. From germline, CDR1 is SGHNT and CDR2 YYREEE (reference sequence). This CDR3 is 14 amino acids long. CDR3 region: CASSARDSNYEQYF. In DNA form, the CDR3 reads TGTGCCAGCAGCGCCCGGGACAGCAACTACGAGCAGTACTTT.

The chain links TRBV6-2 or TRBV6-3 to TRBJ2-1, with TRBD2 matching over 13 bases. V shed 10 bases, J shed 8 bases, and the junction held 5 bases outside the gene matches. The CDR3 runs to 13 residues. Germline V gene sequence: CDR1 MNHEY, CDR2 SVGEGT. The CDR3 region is CATRLAGGHEQFF. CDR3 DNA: TGTGCCACCAGACTAGCGGGAGGTCATGAGCAGTTCTTC.

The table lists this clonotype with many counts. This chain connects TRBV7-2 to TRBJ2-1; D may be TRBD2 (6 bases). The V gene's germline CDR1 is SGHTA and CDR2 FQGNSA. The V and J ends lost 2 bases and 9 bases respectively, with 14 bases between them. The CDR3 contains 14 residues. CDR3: CASSLREEKGEQFF. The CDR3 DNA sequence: TGTGCCAGCAGCTTAAGGGAGGAGAAGGGTGAGCAGTTCTTC.

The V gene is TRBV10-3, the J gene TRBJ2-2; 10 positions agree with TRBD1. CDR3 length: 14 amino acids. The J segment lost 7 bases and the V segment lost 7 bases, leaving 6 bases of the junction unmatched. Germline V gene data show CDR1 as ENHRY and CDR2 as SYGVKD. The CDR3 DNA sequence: TGTGCCATCAAACGGACAGGGGGTGACGGGGAGCTGTTTTTT. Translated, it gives CAIKRTGGDGELFF.

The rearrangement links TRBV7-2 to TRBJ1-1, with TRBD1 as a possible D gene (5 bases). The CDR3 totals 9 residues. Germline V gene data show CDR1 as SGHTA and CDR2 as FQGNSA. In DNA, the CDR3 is TGTGGGGGGGACACTGAAGCTTTCTTT. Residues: CGGDTEAFF.